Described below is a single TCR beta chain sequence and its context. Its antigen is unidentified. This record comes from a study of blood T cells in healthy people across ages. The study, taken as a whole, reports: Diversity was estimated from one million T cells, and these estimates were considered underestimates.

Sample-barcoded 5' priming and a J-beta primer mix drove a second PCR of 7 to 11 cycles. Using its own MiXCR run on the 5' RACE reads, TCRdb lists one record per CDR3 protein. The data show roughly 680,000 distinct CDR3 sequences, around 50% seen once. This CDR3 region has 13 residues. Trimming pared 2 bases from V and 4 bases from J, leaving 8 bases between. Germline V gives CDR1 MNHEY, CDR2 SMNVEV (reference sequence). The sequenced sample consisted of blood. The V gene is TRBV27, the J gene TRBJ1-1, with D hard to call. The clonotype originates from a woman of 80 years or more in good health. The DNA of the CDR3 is TGTGCCAGCAGTTTAGGTTTCGGCACTGAAGCTTTCTTT. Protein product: CASSLGFGTEAFF.